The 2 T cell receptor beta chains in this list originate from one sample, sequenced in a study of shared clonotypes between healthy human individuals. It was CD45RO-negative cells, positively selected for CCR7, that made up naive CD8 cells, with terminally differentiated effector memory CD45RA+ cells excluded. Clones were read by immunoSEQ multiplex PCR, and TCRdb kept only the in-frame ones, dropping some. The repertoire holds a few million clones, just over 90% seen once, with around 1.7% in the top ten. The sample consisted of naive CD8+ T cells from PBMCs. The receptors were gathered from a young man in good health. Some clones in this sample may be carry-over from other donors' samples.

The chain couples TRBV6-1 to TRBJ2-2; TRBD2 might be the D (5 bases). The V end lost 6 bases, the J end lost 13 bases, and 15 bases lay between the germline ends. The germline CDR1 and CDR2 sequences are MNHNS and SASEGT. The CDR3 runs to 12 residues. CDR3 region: CASRGTSSALFF. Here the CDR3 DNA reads TGTGCCAGCAGGGGTACTAGTTCGGCGCTGTTTTTT.

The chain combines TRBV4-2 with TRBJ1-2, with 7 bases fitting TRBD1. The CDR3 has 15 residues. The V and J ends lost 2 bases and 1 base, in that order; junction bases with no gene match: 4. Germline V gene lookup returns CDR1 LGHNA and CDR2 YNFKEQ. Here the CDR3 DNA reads TGTGCCAGCAGCCAACGGGACAGAAATAACTATGGCTACACCTTC. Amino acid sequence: CASSQRDRNNYGYTF.